This T cell receptor beta chain emerged from a study of T cell responses to AZD1222 COVID-19 vaccine (TCRdb year 2021). Some background on the complete study: AZD1222 recipients given second doses at about 4 weeks or at about 12 weeks were pooled, since spike-specific TCR depth and breadth were not found to differ between the two schedules. A total of under 250 trial participants underwent TCR sequencing, of whom about 210 had received two doses of AZD1222 and roughly 26 had received two doses of the MenACWY control vaccine. Trial participants were enrolled by age into subgroups of 18-55, 56-69 and 70-plus years, and around 150, 28 and 57 TCR-sequenced participants, respectively, were included in these subgroups. Study-wide conclusions, independent of this receptor: Reportedly, almost half of the unique spike-specific TCRs recognized epitopes lying outside the regions that are mutated in the B.1.351 and B.1.1.7 variants. Conclusions about previously exposed vaccinees were limited because only six AZD1222 recipients were SARS-CoV-2 seropositive at baseline. Because no day 14 peak-response samples were available, repertoires were characterized only after the peak T cell response. After two AZD1222 doses, both the breadth and the depth of spike-specific TCRs were significantly higher than at day 0 and than in MenACWY recipients. Participants were mostly white British, with more females than males. The authors suggested clonal diversity may have been underestimated. The vaccine-associated CD4 TCRs covered the entire spike protein, and the dominant responses fell in regions 160-218 and 743-854. The 56-69-year group was small, and its depth increase did not reach significance, likely because of low power.

The sample's time point label, in plain terms: baseline before first vaccination. Vaccinee samples were obtained from the UK trials COV001 and COV002, which included a single-blind randomized controlled phase 2/3 trial of AZD1222 (ChAdOx1 nCoV-19) in healthy adults. For TCRbeta chain sequencing, PBMC samples from trial participants were taken at day 0 and at day 28 after the second dose. The CDR3 regions of human TCRbeta chains were analyzed by immunosequencing. On the study's bioinformatics: Repertoire TCRs were checked for matches against a reference library of SARS-CoV-2-specific TCRs that had been generated using the MIRA antigen-specificity platform. Breadth was defined as the fraction of unique TCRs that were SARS-CoV-2-associated. Depth was defined as the fraction of total T cells that were SARS-CoV-2-associated. Using the MIRA data, each spike-specific TCR was mapped to the spike region that the TCR reacts to and placed in a CD4 or CD8 class. Log10-transformed breadth and depth values were compared by one-way ANOVA with Sidak's multiple comparisons tests. TCRdb stores this immuneACCESS table with in-frame sequences only. Part of the clones is absent; in the studies checked, under half of the shortfall reflects unresolved V genes, and no reason is known for the rest. V, J and clone size are taken as reported in that table, and D and trimming were inferred from the DNA itself. This sample holds fewer than 150,000 clones; about 88% were observed only once. The top ten clones comprise about 10% of the sample.

To note about this clone: No cognate antigen has been identified for it. Base qualities are not at hand, and no much larger clone is one base apart.

The CDR3 starts with the cysteine, ends with the phenylalanine, and has 13 residues. Only the CDR3 region is kept as DNA, spanning 39 bases read in frame from base 1. Sequences ENHRY (CDR1) and SYGVKD (CDR2) are obtained from the germline V gene. The germline V end is reduced by 7 bases and the J end by 3 bases; junction bases left unmatched: 3. The chain is made from TRBV10-3 and TRBJ2-7; TRBD2 lines up with 10 middle nucleotides. The receptor comes from an adult in good health. The material sequenced was peripheral blood, taken on day 0 of AZD1222 vaccination. Here the CDR3 is given as CAITSSGSYEQYF. In nucleotide form, the sequence is TGTGCCATCACTTCTAGCGGGAGCTACGAGCAGTACTTC.